This TCR beta chain was found in a study of blood T cell repertoires in COVID-19. About the research overall: Material from acute and convalescent COVID-19 was sourced from the United States, Italy and Spain. PBMCs, B-cell-depleted T cells, or T cells were the source of the cDNA or gDNA that made up the material.

V lost 1 base, J lost 4 bases, and 13 bases lay in between. CDR3 length: 16 amino acids. CDR1 is KGHSH, CDR2 LQKENI, per germline. Produced via immunoSEQ multiplex PCR; TCRdb's table is partial and in-frame only. The table has hundreds of thousands of clones, 85% to 90% seen once. This clonotype was obtained from a human donor in a cohort sampled during active COVID-19. Sequencing used peripheral blood. The chain combines TRBV18 with TRBJ2-2, with D tentatively TRBD2 (6 bases). This chain's CDR3 is CASSPRTSHGTGELFF. The CDR3 DNA reads TGTGCCAGCTCACCACGAACTAGCCACGGCACCGGGGAGCTGTTTTTT.